The present T cell receptor beta chain was sequenced within a study of blood T cell repertoires in COVID-19. Study as a whole: The United States, Italy and Spain were the sources of the acute and convalescent COVID-19 samples.

With 2 bases removed from V and 0 bases from J, the gap between germline ends came to 18 bases. The CDR3 length is 18 residues. Looked up from germline, CDR1 is LNHDA and CDR2 is SQIVND (reference sequence). Source study methods: Reference gene primer amplification gave nucleated cell count estimates. Sequencing used immunoSEQ multiplex PCR; TCRdb keeps in-frame clones, though not all of them. V and J calls and clone size come straight from that table; D and trimming were deduced from the DNA. The table records more than 300,000 clones, around 84% of them present only once. Each participant's cohort was designated according to participant-reported clinical history. Donors in Cohort 3 counted as recovered after two negative PCRs, clearance, or symptom resolution.

The genes are TRBV19 and TRBJ2-3; D gene ambiguous. The clonotype originates from a man in his thirties or forties who had recovered from COVID-19. The specimen sequenced was PBMCs or T cells enriched from blood (not recorded which). CDR3 amino acids: CASSISGFSLYSTDTQYF. CDR3 nucleotide sequence: TGTGCCAGTAGTATATCAGGTTTCTCCCTCTATAGCACAGATACGCAGTATTTT.